This TCR beta chain came from a study of shared clonotypes between healthy human individuals. Terminally differentiated effector memory CD45RA+ cells were left out of the naive CD8 fraction, which was CD45RO-negative and positively selected for CCR7. The CDR3 has 14 residues. The ends lost 4 bases at V and 4 bases at J; junction bases unmatched: 9. From germline, CDR1 is SQVTM and CDR2 ANQGSEA. Clones were read by immunoSEQ multiplex PCR, and TCRdb kept only the in-frame ones, dropping some. The sample carries millions of clones, 90% to 95% recorded once. The genes are TRBV29-1 and TRBJ1-2; TRBD1 matches 7 bases. Specimen: naive CD8+ T cells from PBMCs. The sequence was obtained from a man in his late teens or twenties in good health. Some clones in this sample may be carry-over from other donors' samples. The CDR3 coding sequence is TGCAGCGTTGCTGGGGCAGGGGGTCGCTATGGCTACACCTTC. Protein: CSVAGAGGRYGYTF.